This TCR beta chain was recorded in a study of shared clonotypes between healthy human individuals. The method was immunoSEQ multiplex PCR; TCRdb's version includes in-frame clones alone and lacks a portion of them. The repertoire holds about 1 million clones, around 76% seen once, with 1.4% to 1.5% in the top ten. The sequence came from a man aged 18 to 35 in good health. Sequenced material: memory CD4+ T cells sorted from blood. Stated subset: CD45RA-negative fraction.

CDR3 amino acids: CSVETSGITYEQYF. DNA of the CDR3: TGCAGCGTTGAGACTAGCGGGATTACCTACGAGCAGTACTTC. The genes are TRBV29-1 and TRBJ2-5, with 11 bases identical to TRBD2. The DNA end favors TRBJ2-7, so the J call may be wrong. The CDR3 runs to 14 residues. Germline V gives CDR1 SQVTM, CDR2 ANQGSEA.